The entry below describes one T cell receptor beta chain. Its cognate antigen is unknown. Generated by immunoSEQ multiplex PCR, the TCRdb table keeps only in-frame clones and is missing some. The sample carries tens of thousands of clones, around 90% recorded once. Sequencing was limited to surgery cases with top T cell transcript signatures in brain tissue. Pre-surgery treatment included at least one anti-epileptic drug. This sample is part of a study of brain T cells in children with intractable seizures. Trimming took 5 bases from V and 9 from J, leaving 14 bases between them. This CDR3 region has 12 residues. The V gene's germline CDR1 is SGDLS and CDR2 YYNGEE. Study-wide findings and caveats: Only CDR3 sequence similarity suggested viral specificity, without known HCMV serostatus. Pre- and post-surgery blood differed in depth, so pre-surgery absences may be undersampling.

This material consisted of peripheral blood, taken at surgery. The V and J genes are TRBV9 and TRBJ2-5, with a possible D match to TRBD1 (6 bases). The receptor's source is a girl aged 2 to 9 with tuberous sclerosis and intractable seizures. The CDR3 region is CASSEAEGAQYF. CDR3 sequence (DNA): TGTGCCAGCAGTGAAGCCGAGGGGGCCCAGTACTTC.